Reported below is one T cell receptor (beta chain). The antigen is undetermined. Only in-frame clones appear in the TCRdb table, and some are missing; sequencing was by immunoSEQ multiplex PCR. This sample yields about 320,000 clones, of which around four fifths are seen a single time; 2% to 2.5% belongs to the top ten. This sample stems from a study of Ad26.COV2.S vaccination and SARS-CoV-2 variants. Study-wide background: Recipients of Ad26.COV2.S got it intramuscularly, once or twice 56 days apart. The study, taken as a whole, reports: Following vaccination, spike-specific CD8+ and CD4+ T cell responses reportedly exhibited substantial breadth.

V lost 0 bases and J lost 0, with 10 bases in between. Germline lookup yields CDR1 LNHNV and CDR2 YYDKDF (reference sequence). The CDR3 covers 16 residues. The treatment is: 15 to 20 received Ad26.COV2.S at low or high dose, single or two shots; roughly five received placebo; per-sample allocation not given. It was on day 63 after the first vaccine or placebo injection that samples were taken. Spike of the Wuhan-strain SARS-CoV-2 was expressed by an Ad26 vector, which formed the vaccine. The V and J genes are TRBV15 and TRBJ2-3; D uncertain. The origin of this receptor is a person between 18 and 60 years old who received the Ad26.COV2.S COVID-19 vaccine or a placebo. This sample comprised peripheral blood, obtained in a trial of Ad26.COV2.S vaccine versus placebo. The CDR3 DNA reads TGTGCCACCAGCAGAGATAGGTGGGTAAGCACAGATACGCAGTATTTT. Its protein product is CATSRDRWVSTDTQYF.